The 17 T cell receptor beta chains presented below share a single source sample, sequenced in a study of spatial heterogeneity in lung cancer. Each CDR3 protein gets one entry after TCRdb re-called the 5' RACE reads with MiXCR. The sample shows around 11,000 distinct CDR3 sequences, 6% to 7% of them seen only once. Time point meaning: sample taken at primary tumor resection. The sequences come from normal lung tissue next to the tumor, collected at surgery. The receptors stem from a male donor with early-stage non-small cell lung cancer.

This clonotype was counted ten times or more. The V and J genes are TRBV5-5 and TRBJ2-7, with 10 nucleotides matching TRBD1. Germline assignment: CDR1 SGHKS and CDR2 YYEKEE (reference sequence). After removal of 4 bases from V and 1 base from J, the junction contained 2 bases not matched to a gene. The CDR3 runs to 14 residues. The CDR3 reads CASSMGQGSYEQYF. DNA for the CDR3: TGTGCCAGCAGCATGGGACAGGGGTCCTACGAGCAGTACTTC.

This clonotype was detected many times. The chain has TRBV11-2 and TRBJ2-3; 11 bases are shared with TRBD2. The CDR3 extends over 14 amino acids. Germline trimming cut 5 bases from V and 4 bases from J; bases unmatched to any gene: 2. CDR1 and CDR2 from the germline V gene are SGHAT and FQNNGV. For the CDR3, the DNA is TGTGCCAGCAGCGCACTAGCGGGAGCAGATACGCAGTATTTT. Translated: CASSALAGADTQYF.

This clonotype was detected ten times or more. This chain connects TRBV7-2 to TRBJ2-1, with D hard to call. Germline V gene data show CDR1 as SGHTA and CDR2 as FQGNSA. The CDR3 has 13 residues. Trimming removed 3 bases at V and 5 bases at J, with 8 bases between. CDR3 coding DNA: TGTGCCAGCAGCTTTGGTCCCAACAATGAGCAGTTCTTC. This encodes CASSFGPNNEQFF.

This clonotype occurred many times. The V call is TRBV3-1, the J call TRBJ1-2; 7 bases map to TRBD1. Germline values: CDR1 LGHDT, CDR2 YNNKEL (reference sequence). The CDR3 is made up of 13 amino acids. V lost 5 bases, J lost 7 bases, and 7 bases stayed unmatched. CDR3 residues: CASSFRQGPGYTF. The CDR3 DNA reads TGTGCCAGCAGCTTCCGACAGGGACCTGGCTACACCTTC.

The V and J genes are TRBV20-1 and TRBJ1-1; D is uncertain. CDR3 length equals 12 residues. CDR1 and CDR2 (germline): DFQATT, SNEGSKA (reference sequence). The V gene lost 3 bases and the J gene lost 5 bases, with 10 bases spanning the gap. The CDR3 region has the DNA TGCAGTGCTAGGGACGGGAGGACTGAAGCTTTCTTT. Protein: CSARDGRTEAFF.

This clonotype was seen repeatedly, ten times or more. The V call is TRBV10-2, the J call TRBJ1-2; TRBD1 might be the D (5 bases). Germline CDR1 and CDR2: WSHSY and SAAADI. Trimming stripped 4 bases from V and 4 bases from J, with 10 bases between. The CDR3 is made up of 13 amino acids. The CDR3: CASSVTGLYGYTF. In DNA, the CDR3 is TGCGCCAGCAGTGTCACAGGACTCTATGGCTACACCTTC.

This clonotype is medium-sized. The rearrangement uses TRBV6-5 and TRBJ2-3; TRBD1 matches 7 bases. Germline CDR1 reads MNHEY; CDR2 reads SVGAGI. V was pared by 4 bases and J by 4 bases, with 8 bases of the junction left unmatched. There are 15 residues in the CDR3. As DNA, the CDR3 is TGTGCCAGCAGTTTGCAGGGACAGTCATCAGATACGCAGTATTTT. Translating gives CASSLQGQSSDTQYF.

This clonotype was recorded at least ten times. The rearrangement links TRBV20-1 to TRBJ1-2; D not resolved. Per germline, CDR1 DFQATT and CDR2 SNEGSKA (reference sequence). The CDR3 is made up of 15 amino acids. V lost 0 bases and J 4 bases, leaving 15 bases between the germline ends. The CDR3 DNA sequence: TGCAGTGCTAGAGATGCCCCACCGGCGACCTATGGCTACACCTTC. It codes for CSARDAPPATYGYTF.

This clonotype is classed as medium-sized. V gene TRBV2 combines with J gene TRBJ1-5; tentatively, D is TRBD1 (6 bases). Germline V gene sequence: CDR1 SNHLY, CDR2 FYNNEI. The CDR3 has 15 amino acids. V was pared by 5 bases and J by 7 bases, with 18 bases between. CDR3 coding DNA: TGTGCCAGCAGTAACAACAGGGTGGCGGGCCAGCCCCAGCATTTT. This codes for CASSNNRVAGQPQHF.

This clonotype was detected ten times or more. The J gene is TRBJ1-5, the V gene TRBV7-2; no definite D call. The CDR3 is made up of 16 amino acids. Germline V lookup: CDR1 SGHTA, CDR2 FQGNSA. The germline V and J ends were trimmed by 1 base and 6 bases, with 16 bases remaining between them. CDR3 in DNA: TGTGCCAGCAGCTTAGGAGGCCGGGGATCGCTTCAGCCCCAGCATTTT. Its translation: CASSLGGRGSLQPQHF.

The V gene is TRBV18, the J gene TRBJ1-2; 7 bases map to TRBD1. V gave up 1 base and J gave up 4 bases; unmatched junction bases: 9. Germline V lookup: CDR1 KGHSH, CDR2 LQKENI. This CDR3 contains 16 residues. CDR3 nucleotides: TGTGCCAGCTCACCACTACACGGGACAGAGGTCTATGGCTACACCTTC. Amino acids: CASSPLHGTEVYGYTF.

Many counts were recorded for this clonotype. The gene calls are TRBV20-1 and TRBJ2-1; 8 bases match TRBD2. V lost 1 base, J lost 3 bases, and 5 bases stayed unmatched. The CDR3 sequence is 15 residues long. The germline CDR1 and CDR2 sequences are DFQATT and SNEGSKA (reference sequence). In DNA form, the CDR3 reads TGCAGTGCTAGAGCCCGGCGGGGGGACTACAATGAGCAGTTCTTC. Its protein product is CSARARRGDYNEQFF.

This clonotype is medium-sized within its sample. This chain's CDR3 is CASRTGGNGYTF. The CDR3 nucleotides are TGTGCCAGCAGGACAGGGGGCAATGGCTACACCTTC. The V call is TRBV6-2 or TRBV6-3, the J call TRBJ1-2, with 10 positions matching TRBD1. The length of the CDR3 is 12 residues. The trim removed 6 bases at V and 6 bases at J, leaving 1 base unmatched. Germline V gene sequence: CDR1 MNHEY, CDR2 SVGEGT.

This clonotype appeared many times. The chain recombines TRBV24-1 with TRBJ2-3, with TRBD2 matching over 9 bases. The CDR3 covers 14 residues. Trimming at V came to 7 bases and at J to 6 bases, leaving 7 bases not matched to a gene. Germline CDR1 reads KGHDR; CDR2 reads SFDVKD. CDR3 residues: CATSPGLAPDTQYF. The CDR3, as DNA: TGTGCCACCAGCCCGGGACTAGCACCCGATACGCAGTATTTT.

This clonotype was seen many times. This CDR3 is CASSLGTTQETQYF. As DNA, the CDR3 is TGTGCCAGCAGCTTGGGGACTACACAAGAGACCCAGTACTTC. V gene TRBV11-2 combines with J gene TRBJ2-5; 7 bases fit TRBD2. This CDR3 has 14 residues. V shed 3 bases, J shed 2 bases, and the junction held 3 bases outside the gene matches. From germline, CDR1 is SGHAT and CDR2 FQNNGV. The full variable domain, its missing parts supplied by reference TRBV11-2 and TRBJ2-5, is EAGVAQSPRYKIIEKRQSVAFWCNPISGHATLYWYQQILGQGPKLLIQFQNNGVVDDSQLPKDRFSAERLKGVDSTLKIQPAKLEDSAVYLCASSLGTTQETQYFGPGTRLLVL.

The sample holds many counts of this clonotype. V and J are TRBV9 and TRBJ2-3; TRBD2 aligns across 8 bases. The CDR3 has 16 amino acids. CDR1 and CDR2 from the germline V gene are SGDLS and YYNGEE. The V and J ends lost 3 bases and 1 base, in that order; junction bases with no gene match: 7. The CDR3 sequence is CASSAPSGGGTDTQYF. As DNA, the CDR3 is TGTGCCAGCAGCGCCCCCTCCGGGGGGGGCACAGATACGCAGTATTTT.

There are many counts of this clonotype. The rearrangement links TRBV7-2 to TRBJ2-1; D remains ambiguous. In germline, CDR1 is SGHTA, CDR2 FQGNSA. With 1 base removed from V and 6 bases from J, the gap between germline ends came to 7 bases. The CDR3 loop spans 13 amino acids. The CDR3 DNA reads TGTGCCAGCAGCTTAGGCCCCCTCAATGAGCAGTTCTTC. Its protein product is CASSLGPLNEQFF.